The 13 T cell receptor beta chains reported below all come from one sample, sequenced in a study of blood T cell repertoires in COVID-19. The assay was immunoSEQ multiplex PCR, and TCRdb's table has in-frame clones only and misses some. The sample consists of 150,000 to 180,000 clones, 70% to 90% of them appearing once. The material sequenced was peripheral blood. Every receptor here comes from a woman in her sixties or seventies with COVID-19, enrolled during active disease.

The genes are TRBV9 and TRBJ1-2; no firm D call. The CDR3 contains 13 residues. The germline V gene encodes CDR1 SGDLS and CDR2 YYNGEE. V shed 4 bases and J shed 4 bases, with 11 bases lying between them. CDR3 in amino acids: CASSPPTGYGYTF. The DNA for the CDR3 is TGTGCCAGCAGCCCCCCGACGGGCTATGGCTACACCTTC.

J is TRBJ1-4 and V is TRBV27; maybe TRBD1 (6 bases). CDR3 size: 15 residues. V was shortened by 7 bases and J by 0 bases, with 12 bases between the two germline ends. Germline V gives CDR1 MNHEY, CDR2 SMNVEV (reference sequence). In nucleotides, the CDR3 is TGTGCCAGCAAACACAGGGCATCAACTAATGAAAAACTGTTTTTT. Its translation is CASKHRASTNEKLFF.

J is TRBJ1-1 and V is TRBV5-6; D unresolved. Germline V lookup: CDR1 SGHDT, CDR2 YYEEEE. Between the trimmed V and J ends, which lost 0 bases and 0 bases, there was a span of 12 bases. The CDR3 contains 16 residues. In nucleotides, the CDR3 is TGTGCCAGCAGCTTGGGGCATGCCCCTTTGAACACTGAAGCTTTCTTT. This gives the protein CASSLGHAPLNTEAFF.

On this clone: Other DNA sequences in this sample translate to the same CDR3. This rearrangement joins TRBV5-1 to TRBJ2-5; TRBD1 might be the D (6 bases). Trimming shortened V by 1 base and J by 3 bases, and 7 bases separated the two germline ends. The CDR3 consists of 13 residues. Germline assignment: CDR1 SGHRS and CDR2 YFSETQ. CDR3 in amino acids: CASSLTGKETQYF. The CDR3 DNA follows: TGCGCCAGCAGCTTGACAGGGAAAGAGACCCAGTACTTC.

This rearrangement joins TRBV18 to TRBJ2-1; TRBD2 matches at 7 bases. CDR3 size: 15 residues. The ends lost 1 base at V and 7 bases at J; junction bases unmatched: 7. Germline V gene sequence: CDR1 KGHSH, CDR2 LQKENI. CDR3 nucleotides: TGTGCCAGCTCACCACAGGTGCAGGGAGGGAATGAGCAGTTCTTC. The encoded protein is CASSPQVQGGNEQFF.

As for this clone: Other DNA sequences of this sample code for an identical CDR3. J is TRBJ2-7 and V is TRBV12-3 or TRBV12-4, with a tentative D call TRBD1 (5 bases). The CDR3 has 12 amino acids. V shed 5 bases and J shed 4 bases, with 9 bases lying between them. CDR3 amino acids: CASSPQGYEQYF. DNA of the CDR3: TGTGCCAGCAGTCCGCAGGGTTACGAGCAGTACTTC.

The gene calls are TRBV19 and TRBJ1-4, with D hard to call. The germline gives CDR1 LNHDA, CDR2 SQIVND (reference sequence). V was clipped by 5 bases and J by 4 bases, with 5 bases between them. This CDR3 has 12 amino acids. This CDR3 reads CASSPNNEKLFF. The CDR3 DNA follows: TGTGCCAGTAGTCCCAATAATGAAAAACTGTTTTTT.

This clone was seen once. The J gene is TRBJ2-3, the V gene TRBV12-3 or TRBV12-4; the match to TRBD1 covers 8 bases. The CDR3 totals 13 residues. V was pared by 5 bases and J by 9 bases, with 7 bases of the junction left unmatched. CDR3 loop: CASSPQGAKTQYF. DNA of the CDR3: TGTGCCAGCAGTCCGCAGGGGGCGAAAACGCAGTATTTT.

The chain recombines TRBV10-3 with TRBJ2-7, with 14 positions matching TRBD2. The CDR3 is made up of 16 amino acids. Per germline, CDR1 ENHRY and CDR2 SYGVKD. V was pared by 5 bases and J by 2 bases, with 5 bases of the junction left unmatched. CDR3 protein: CAISTGTSGSTYEQYF. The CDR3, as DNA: TGTGCCATCAGTACCGGGACTAGCGGGAGCACCTACGAGCAGTACTTC.

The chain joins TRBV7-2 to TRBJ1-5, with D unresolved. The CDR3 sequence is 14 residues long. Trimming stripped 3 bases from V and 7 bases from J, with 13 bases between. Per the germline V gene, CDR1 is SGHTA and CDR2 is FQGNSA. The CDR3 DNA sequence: TGTGCCAGCAGCTTGGGAGGGAGGAGCCAGCCCCAGCATTTT. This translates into CASSLGGRSQPQHF.

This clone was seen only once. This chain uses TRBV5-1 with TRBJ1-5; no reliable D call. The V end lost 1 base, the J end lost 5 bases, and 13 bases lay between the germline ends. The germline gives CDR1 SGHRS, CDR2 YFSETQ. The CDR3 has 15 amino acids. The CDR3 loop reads CASSLNSLVDQPQHF. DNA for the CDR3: TGCGCCAGCAGCTTGAACTCTTTGGTCGATCAGCCCCAGCATTTT.

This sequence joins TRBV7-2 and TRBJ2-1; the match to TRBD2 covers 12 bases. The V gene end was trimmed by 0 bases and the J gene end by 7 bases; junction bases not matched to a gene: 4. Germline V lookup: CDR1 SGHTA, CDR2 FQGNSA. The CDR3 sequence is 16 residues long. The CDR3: CASSLAASGGANEQFF. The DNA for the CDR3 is TGTGCCAGCAGCTTAGCGGCTAGCGGGGGGGCGAATGAGCAGTTCTTC.

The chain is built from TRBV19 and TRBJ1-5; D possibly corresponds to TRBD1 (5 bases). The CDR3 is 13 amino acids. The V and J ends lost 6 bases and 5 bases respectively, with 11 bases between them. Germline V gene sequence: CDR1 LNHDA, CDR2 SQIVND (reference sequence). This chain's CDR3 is CASRRRVDQPQHF. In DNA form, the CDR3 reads TGTGCCAGTAGGCGCAGGGTGGATCAGCCCCAGCATTTT.